This is a list of T cell receptor beta chains from one sample in a study of blood T cell repertoires in COVID-19. Assay used: immunoSEQ multiplex PCR; TCRdb lists only in-frame clones, some missing. The sample lists 200,000 to 300,000 clones; more than 70% were seen once. The specimen sequenced was peripheral blood. All receptors come from a woman under 40 with COVID-19, enrolled during active disease. Each CDR3 is given with its conserved first and last residue. The D gene is left open where the match is weak. Clone size, where shown, is once, few, many, or a class for clones that have expanded.

CASSFRTLQGALGGYTF,TGTGCCAGCAGCTTTCGTACATTACAGGGGGCGCTGGGAGGCTACACCTTC,TRBJ1-2,.,17,TRBD1,TRBV5-4
CASSQGGDNEQFF,TGCGCCAGCAGCCAAGGAGGAGACAATGAGCAGTTCTTC,TRBJ2-1,.,13,.,TRBV4-1
CASSRAGSTDTQYF,TGCGCCAGCAGCCGGGCGGGTAGCACAGATACGCAGTATTTT,TRBJ2-3,.,14,.,TRBV4-1
CASSFRGSGDTEAFF,TGTGCCAGCAGCTTTAGGGGAAGCGGGGACACTGAAGCTTTCTTT,TRBJ1-1,few,15,.,TRBV7-9
CASRRPGGGGNTIYF,TGTGCCAGCAGGCGACCAGGGGGAGGTGGAAACACCATATATTTT,TRBJ1-3,.,15,TRBD1,TRBV6-5
CASSKVQEPKEKLFF,TGTGCCAGTTCAAAGGTTCAGGAACCCAAGGAAAAACTGTTTTTT,TRBJ1-4,.,15,.,TRBV19
CASSLDGAPGGDTQYF,TGCGCCAGCAGCTTGGATGGGGCCCCGGGGGGAGATACGCAGTATTTT,TRBJ2-3,.,16,TRBD2,TRBV5-1
CASSIGGFSRTDTQYF,TGTGCCAGTAGTATAGGGGGCTTCTCTCGCACAGATACGCAGTATTTT,TRBJ2-3,once,16,.,TRBV19
CASSLYRGTEAFF,TGTGCCAGCAGTTTGTATCGGGGCACTGAAGCTTTCTTT,TRBJ1-1,.,13,.,TRBV6-5
CASSLKQGAHGYTF,TGTGCCAGCAGCTTAAAACAGGGGGCGCATGGCTACACCTTC,TRBJ1-2,.,14,TRBD1,TRBV7-2
CASSFTRGRGEAFF,TGTGCCAGCAGCTTCACCAGGGGTCGGGGTGAAGCTTTCTTT,TRBJ1-1,.,14,.,TRBV27
CASSQNEGADTQYF,TGTGCCAGCAGCCAAAATGAGGGGGCAGATACGCAGTATTTT,TRBJ2-3,.,14,.,TRBV4-2
CASSLDGAGQVNYEQYF,TGTGCCAGCAGCTTAGATGGGGCTGGACAGGTAAACTACGAGCAGTACTTC,TRBJ2-7,.,17,TRBD1,TRBV11-2
CASSPPARTDTQYF,TGTGCCAGCAGCCCCCCCGCGCGCACAGATACGCAGTATTTT,TRBJ2-3,.,14,.,TRBV11-2
CASSYSSGGNEQFF,TGTGCCAGCAGTTACTCCTCAGGGGGCAATGAGCAGTTCTTC,TRBJ2-1,.,14,TRBD1,TRBV6-5
CASSPSRDRAFNAKLFF,TGTGCCAGCAGTCCGTCCCGGGACAGGGCGTTTAATGCAAAACTGTTTTTT,TRBJ1-4,.,17,TRBD1,TRBV6-6
CAISENLASSYEQYF,TGTGCCATCAGTGAGAACTTAGCTTCCTCCTACGAGCAGTACTTC,TRBJ2-7,.,15,.,TRBV10-3
CASSNSGGASHEQFF,TGCGCCAGCAGCAATAGCGGGGGGGCCTCGCATGAGCAGTTCTTC,TRBJ2-1,few,15,TRBD2,TRBV5-1